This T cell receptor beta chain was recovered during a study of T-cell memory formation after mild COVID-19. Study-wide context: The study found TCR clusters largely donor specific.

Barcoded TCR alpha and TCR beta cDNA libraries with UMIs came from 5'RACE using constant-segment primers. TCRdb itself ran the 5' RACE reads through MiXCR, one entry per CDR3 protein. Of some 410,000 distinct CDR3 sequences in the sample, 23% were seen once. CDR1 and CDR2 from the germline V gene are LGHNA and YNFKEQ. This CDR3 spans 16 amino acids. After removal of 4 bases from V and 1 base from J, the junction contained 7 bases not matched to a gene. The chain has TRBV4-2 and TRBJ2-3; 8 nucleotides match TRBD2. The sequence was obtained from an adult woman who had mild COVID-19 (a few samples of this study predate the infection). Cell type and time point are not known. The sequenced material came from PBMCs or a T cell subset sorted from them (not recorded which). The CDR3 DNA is TGTGCCAGCAGCCCGCGACTGCGGGGGGGCACAGATACGCAGTATTTT. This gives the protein CASSPRLRGGTDTQYF.